The clone carrying this T cell receptor beta chain has only a few counts. The CDR3 spans 14 residues. Trimming cost V 2 bases and J 1 base, with 8 bases left between them. Germline values: CDR1 LGHDT, CDR2 YNNKEL (reference sequence). This sample was taken from a study of T-cell memory formation after mild COVID-19. About the research overall: TCR clusters mostly belonged to single donors.

Sample barcodes and UMIs were carried by the TCR alpha and TCR beta cDNA libraries that 5'RACE generated with constant-segment primers. TCRdb reanalysed the 5' RACE reads using MiXCR and keeps one entry per CDR3 protein. The sample lists hundreds of thousands of distinct CDR3 sequences, roughly 17% occurring once. This sequence was found in an adult woman who had mild COVID-19 (a few samples of this study predate the infection). Cell type and time point are not known. Sequencing input: PBMCs or a T cell subset sorted from them (not recorded which). The J gene is TRBJ1-1, the V gene TRBV3-1; D ambiguous. The DNA for the CDR3 is TGTGCCAGCAGCCAACACGGGCAGAACACTGAAGCTTTCTTT. It encodes CASSQHGQNTEAFF.